One sample yielded the 3 T cell receptor beta chains listed below, sequenced in a study of Ad26.COV2.S vaccination and SARS-CoV-2 variants. Indicated treatment: 15 to 20 received Ad26.COV2.S at low or high dose, single or two shots; about 5 received placebo; per-sample allocation not given. Sampling took place 63 days after the first vaccine or placebo injection. Clones were read by immunoSEQ multiplex PCR, and TCRdb kept only the in-frame ones, dropping some. The sample has roughly 700,000 clones, around 92% seen once. This sample comprised peripheral blood, obtained in a trial of Ad26.COV2.S vaccine versus placebo. These receptors came from a person aged 18-65 years who received the Ad26.COV2.S COVID-19 vaccine or a placebo.

The chain links TRBV6-5 to TRBJ1-2; possible D gene TRBD1, 5 bases. With 10 bases removed from V and 1 base from J, the gap between germline ends came to 10 bases. CDR1 and CDR2 (germline): MNHEY, SVGAGI. The length of the CDR3 is 12 residues. CDR3 sequence reads: CATVQGNYGYTF. The CDR3, as DNA: TGTGCCACCGTTCAGGGTAACTATGGCTACACCTTC.

CDR3 sequence: CASSGYGEAGTEAFF. Here the CDR3 DNA reads TGTGCCAGCTCAGGGTACGGCGAGGCGGGCACTGAAGCTTTCTTT. The genes are TRBV18 and TRBJ1-1; no clear D gene. Germline V gives CDR1 KGHSH, CDR2 LQKENI. V dropped 5 bases and J dropped 4 bases, with 17 bases sitting between them. CDR3 length: 15 amino acids.

V usage is TRBV23-1 and J usage is TRBJ2-1; TRBD2 agrees at 11 bases. TRBV23-1 is recorded as an ORF, its role being uncertain. J gave up 4 bases and V 6 bases, and 2 bases lay outside the gene matches. The CDR3 is made up of 14 amino acids. As DNA, the CDR3 is TGCGCCAGCAGGGGACTAGCGGATTACAATGAGCAGTTCTTC. Its translation is CASRGLADYNEQFF.